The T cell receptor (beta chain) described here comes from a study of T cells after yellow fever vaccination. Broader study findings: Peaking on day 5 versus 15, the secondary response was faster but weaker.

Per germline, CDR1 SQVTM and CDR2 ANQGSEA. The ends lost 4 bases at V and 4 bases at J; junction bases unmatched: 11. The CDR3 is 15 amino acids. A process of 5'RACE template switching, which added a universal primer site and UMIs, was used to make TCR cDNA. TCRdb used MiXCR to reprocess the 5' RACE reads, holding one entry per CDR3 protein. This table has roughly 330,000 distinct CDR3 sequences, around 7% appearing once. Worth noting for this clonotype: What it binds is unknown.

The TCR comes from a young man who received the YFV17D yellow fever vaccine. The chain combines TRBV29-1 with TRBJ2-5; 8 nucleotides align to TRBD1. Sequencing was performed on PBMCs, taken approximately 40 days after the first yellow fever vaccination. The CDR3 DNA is TGCAGCGTTGGATGGACAGGGCTCATGGGAGAGACCCAGTACTTC. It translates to CSVGWTGLMGETQYF.